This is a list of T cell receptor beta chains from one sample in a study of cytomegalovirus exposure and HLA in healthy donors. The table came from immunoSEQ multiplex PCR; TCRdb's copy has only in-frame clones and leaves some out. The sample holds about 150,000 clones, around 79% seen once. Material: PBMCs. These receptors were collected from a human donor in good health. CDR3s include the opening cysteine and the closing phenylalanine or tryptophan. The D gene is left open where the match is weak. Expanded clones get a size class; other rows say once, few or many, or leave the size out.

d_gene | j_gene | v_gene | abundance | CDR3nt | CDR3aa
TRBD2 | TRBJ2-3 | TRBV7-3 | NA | TGTGCCAGCAGCTTAGTAGCGGGAGCAGATACGCAGTATTTT | CASSLVAGADTQYF
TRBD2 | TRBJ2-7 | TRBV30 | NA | TGTGCCTGGAGTGCCCGCTCCCTCAGCGGGGGAACTAAAGTCAACTTC | CAWSARSLSGGTKVNF
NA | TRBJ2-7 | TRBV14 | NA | TGTGCCAGCAGTCAACCGGGACTCGAGTCCTACGAGCAGTACTTC | CASSQPGLESYEQYF
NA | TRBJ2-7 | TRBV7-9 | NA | TGTGCCAGCAGCTCCACCGCCTTAGACGAGCAGTACTTC | CASSSTALDEQYF
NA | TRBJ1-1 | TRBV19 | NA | TGTGCCAGTAGTACCCCCCAGGGGACGAACACTGAAGCTTTCTTT | CASSTPQGTNTEAFF
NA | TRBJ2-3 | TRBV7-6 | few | TGTGCCAGCAGCTTTGAAGGCGGTCGTGGTACGCAGTATTTT | CASSFEGGRGTQYF
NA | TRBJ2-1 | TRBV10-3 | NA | TGTGCCATCAGAACCCAGGACTCCCACAATGAGCAGTTCTTC | CAIRTQDSHNEQFF
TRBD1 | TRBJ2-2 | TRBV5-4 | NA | TGTGCCAGCAGCACAGTGGGACAGGGGTGGACCGGGGAGCTGTTTTTT | CASSTVGQGWTGELFF
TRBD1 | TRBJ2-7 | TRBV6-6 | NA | TGTGCCAGCAGACTGGGACAGGGGGGTTTCTACGAGCAGTACTTC | CASRLGQGGFYEQYF
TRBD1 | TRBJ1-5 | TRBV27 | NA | TGTGCCAGCAAGAGAACAGGGGGTGGCCAGCCCCAGCATTTT | CASKRTGGGQPQHF
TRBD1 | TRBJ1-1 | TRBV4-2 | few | TGTGCCAGCAGCCCGTGGGGGGGAACCGGGACAGGGGGTAGAACTGAAGCTTTCTTT | CASSPWGGTGTGGRTEAFF
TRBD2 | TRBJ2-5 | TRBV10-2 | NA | TGCGCCAGCAGTGGGACTAGCGGGCGGGAGACCCAGTACTTC | CASSGTSGRETQYF
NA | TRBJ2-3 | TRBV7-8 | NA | TGTGCCAGCAGCTCAGGGGTAGGGAGTCAAGATACGCAGTATTTT | CASSSGVGSQDTQYF
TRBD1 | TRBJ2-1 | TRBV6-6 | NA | TGTGCCAGCAAGGGGGCCGGGTCCTACAATGAGCAGTTCTTC | CASKGAGSYNEQFF
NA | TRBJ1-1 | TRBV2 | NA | TGTGCCAGCAGGGGGGGAGGGAACACTGAAGCTTTCTTT | CASRGGGNTEAFF
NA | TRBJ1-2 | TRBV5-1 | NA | TGCGCCAGCAGCTTGGATTCTAGTGCACCGGGCTACACCTTC | CASSLDSSAPGYTF
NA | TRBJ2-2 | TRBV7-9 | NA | TGTGCCAGCAGCTTAGGGATTGGACGGAGGTCTACGAACACCGGGGAGCTGTTTTTT | CASSLGIGRRSTNTGELFF
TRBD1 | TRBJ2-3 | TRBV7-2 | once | TGTGCCAGCAGCTCGTCCGGGACAGAGCCTAAGACGCAGTATTTT | CASSSSGTEPKTQYF
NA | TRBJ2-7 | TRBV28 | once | TGTGCCAGCCAAGCGGGCCTGACCTACGAGCAGTACTTC | CASQAGLTYEQYF
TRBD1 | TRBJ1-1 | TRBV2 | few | TGTGCCAGCAGGGGGGACAGGGGGCTGAACACTGAAGCTTTCTTT | CASRGDRGLNTEAFF
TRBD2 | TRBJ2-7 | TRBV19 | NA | TGTGCCAGTAGTTTCACTAGCGGGTGGAAGTACGAGCAGTACTTC | CASSFTSGWKYEQYF
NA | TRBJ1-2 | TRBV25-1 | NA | TGTGCCAGCAGTGAATCCGGACAGAGCTATGGCTACACCTTC | CASSESGQSYGYTF
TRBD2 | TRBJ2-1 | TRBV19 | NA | TGTGCCAGTAGTATGGGACTGGGAGCGGGGGTAAACAATGAGCAGTTCTTC | CASSMGLGAGVNNEQFF
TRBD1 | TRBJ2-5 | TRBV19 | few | TGTGCCAGTAGTAGGGACAGTTTCCAAGAGACCCAGTACTTC | CASSRDSFQETQYF
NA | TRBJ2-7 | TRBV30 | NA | TGTGCCTGGAGTCCCCTCGGACAGTTCTACGAGCAGTACTTC | CAWSPLGQFYEQYF
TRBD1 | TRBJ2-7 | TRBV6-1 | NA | TGTGCCAGCAGTGAGAGGAGGGACAGGGGGACCTACGAGCAGTACTTC | CASSERRDRGTYEQYF
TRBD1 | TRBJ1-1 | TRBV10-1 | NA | TGCGCCAGCAGTGGGTGGACAGGGGGCGGCGAAGCTTTCTTT | CASSGWTGGGEAFF
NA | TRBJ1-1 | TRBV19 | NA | TGTGCCAGTACCGCGTTTGGGCCGGGGATGAACACTGAAGCTTTCTTT | CASTAFGPGMNTEAFF
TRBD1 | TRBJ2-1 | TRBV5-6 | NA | TGTGCCAGCAGCTTTGGGACAGGGGTTGGTGAGCAGTTCTTC | CASSFGTGVGEQFF
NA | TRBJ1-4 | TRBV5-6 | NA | TGTGCCAGCAGCTTGGCTTCCAGAACTAATGAAAAACTGTTTTTT | CASSLASRTNEKLFF
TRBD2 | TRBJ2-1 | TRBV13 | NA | TGTGCCAGCAGCTTTCGGACTAGCGGGAACAATGAGCAGTTCTTC | CASSFRTSGNNEQFF
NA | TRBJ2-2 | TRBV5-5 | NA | TGTGCCAGCAGCTTGGGTGTGGACACGAACACCGGGGAGCTGTTTTTT | CASSLGVDTNTGELFF
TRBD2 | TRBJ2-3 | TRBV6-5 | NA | TGTGCCAGCAGGACATTGGGGGGGGTGACAGATACGCAGTATTTT | CASRTLGGVTDTQYF
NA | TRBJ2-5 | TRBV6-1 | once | TGTGCCAGCAGTGCAGGGCCAGAGACCCAGTACTTC | CASSAGPETQYF
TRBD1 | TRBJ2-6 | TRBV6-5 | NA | TGTGCCAGCAGTTACTCAGGGGGCGGCGGGGCCAACGTCCTGACTTTC | CASSYSGGGGANVLTF
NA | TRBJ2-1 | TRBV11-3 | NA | TGTGCCAGCAGCTTAAATCACTACAATGAGCAGTTCTTC | CASSLNHYNEQFF
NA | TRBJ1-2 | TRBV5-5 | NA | TGTGCCAGCAGCTTGGGGCTGGCCCAGGGCTATGGCTACACCTTC | CASSLGLAQGYGYTF
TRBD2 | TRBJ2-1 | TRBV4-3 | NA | TGCGCCAGCAGCCAAGAGGGTCCTAGCGGGAACTACAATGAGCAGTTCTTC | CASSQEGPSGNYNEQFF
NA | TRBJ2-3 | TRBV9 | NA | TGTGCCAGCAGCGTTAGGGGGGATACGCAGTATTTT | CASSVRGDTQYF
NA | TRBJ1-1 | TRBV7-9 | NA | TGTGCCAGCAGCTTACCAGGTCCTGAAGCTTTCTTT | CASSLPGPEAFF
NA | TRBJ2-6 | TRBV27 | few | TGTGCCAGCAGTTTGGCATCTGGGGCCAACGTCCTGACTTTC | CASSLASGANVLTF
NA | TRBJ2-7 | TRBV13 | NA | TGTGCCAGCAGCTTTACCGGGGAAAGTCCCTCCTACGAGCAGTACTTC | CASSFTGESPSYEQYF
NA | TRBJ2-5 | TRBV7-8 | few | TGTGCCAGCAGCTTAGAAAGCGGCGGGATGGGAGAGACCCAGTACTTC | CASSLESGGMGETQYF
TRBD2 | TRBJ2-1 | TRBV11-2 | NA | TGTGCCAGCAGCCCGAGGAGCGGGAGCAACTACAATGAGCAGTTCTTC | CASSPRSGSNYNEQFF
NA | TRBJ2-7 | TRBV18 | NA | TGTGCCAGCTCACCATCTGGGACATTCAACGAGCAGTACTTC | CASSPSGTFNEQYF
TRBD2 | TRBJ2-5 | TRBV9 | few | TGTGCCAGCAGCGAGGGGACTAGCGGTCAAGAGACCCAGTACTTC | CASSEGTSGQETQYF
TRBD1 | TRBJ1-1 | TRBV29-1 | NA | TGCAGCGTTGAAGATCGGGGACAGCTTAACACTGAAGCTTTCTTT | CSVEDRGQLNTEAFF
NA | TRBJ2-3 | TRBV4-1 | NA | TGCGCCAGCAGCCCCCTTCTGCTCGGGGTTGGAACAGATACGCAGTATTTT | CASSPLLLGVGTDTQYF
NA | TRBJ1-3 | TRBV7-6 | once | TGTGCCAGCAGCTTATATACGGAGGATCGGTTTGGAAACACCATATATTTT | CASSLYTEDRFGNTIYF
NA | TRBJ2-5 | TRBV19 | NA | TGTGCCAGTAGTATATCGGCAGGGAGGGAGACCCAGTACTTC | CASSISAGRETQYF
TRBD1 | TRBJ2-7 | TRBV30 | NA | TGTGCCTGGAGTATAACATCGGGACAGGGGGTTTCTAAGTACTTC | CAWSITSGQGVSKYF
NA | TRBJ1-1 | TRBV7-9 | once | TGTTCCAGCAGCTCCGTTTCCAGGGACATGAACACTGAAGCTTTCTTT | CSSSSVSRDMNTEAFF
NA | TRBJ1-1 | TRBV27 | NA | TGTGCCAGCAGTTTAGGGGCATTGAACACTGAAGCTTTCTTT | CASSLGALNTEAFF
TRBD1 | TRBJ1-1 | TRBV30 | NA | TGTGCCTGGAGTCAATTACTAACAGGGGACTCTCTAGCTTTCTTT | CAWSQLLTGDSLAFF
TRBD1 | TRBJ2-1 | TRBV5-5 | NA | TGTGCCAGCAGCTTCCGGGACAGGGAAATAAATGAGCAGTTCTTC | CASSFRDREINEQFF
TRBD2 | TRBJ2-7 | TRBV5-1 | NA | TGCGCCAGCAGCTTTGTCGCGGGAGCCCCCGACGAGCAGTACTTC | CASSFVAGAPDEQYF